This TCR beta chain was captured in a study of blood T cell repertoires in COVID-19. Study at large: The analysed material was cDNA or gDNA that came from T cells, B-cell-depleted T cells, or PBMCs.

Some clones are missing from TCRdb's copy, which holds only in-frame ones; the method was immunoSEQ multiplex PCR. The repertoire holds 85,000 to 130,000 clones, with 84% as singletons. Trimming left V 1 base short and J 8 bases short, with 13 bases between. Germline CDR1 KGHDR, CDR2 SFDVKD. This CDR3 is 14 amino acids long. This clone has a single count. This chain joins TRBV24-1 and TRBJ1-2, with D tentatively TRBD1 (5 bases). The TCR originated in a man in his 60s with acute or convalescent COVID-19. The material sequenced was peripheral blood. CDR3 coding DNA: TGTGCCACCAGTGATTTCGGGCAGGGCCGCGGCTACACCTTC. It specifies CATSDFGQGRGYTF.